This TCR beta chain was obtained from a study of blood T cell repertoires in COVID-19. The overall study: Samples of COVID-19 (acute and convalescent) were obtained from the United States, Italy and Spain.

Clones were sequenced by immunoSEQ multiplex PCR, and TCRdb holds only the in-frame ones, with some missing. The data hold 150,000 or so clones, with approximately 80% observed a single time. This CDR3 comprises 16 residues. Germline V lookup: CDR1 KGHDR, CDR2 SFDVKD. Trimming cost V 4 bases and J 4 bases, with 18 bases left between them. Sequencing used peripheral blood. This clonotype originated in a human donor in a cohort sampled during active COVID-19. The rearrangement joins TRBV24-1 to TRBJ2-5, with D possibly TRBD1 on 5 matching bases. The CDR3 coding sequence is TGTGCCACCAGTGACCTGACTGGGGCTAGGGGAGAGACCCAGTACTTC. Translating it yields CATSDLTGARGETQYF.